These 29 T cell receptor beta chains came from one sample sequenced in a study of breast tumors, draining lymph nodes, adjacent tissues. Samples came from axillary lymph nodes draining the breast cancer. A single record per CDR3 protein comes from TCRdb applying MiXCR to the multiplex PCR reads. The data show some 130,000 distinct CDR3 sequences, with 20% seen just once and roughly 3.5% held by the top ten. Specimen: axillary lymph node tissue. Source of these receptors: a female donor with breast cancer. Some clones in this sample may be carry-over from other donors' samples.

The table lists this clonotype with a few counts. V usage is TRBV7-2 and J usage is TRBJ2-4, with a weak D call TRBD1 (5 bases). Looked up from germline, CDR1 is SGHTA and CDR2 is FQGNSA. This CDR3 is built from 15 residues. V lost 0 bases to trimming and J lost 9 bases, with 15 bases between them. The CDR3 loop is CASSLAAHSDSIQYF. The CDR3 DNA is TGTGCCAGCAGCTTAGCGGCTCACTCAGACAGCATTCAGTACTTC.

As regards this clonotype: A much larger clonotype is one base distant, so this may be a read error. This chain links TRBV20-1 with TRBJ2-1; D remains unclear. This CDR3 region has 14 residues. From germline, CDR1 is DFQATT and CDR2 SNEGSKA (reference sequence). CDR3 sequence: CSAREGRSYNEQSF. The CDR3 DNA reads TGCAGTGCTAGAGAGGGCCGCTCCTACAATGAGCAGTCCTTC.

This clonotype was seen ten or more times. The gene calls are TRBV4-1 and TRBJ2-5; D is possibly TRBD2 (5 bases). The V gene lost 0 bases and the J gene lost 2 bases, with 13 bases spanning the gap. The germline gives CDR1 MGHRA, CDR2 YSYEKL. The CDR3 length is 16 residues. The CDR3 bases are TGCGCCAGCAGCCAAGATGTTTCAAGGGAGCAAGAGACCCAGTACTTC. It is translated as CASSQDVSREQETQYF.

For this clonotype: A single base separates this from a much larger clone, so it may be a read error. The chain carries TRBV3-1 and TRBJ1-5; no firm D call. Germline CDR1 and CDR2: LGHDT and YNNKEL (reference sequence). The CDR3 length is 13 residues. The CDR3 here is CASSQGTYQPQRF. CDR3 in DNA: TGTGCCAGCAGCCAAGGAACGTATCAGCCCCAGCGTTTT.

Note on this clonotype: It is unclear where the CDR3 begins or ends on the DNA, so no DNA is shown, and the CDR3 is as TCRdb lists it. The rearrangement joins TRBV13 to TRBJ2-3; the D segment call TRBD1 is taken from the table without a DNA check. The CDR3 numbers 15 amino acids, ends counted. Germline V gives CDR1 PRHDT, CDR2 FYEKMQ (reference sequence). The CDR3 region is CASSLVGQGTDTEYF.

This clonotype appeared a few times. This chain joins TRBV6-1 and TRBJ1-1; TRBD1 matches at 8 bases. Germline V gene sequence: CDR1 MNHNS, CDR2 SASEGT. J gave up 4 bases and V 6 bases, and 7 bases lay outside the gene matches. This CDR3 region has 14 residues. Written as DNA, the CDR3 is TGTGCCAGCAGAGCTACAGGGGGAAGCACTGAAGCTTTCTTT. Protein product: CASRATGGSTEAFF.

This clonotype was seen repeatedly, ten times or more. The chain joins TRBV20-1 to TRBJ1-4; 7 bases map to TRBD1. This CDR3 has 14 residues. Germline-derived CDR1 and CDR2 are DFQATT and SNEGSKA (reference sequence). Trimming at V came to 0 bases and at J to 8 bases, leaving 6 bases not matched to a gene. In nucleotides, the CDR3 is TGCAGTGCTAGAGATGTTCGGACAGGCGAAAAACTGTTTTTT. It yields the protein CSARDVRTGEKLFF.

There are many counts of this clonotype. CDR3 in amino acids: CSARGVPGELFF. CDR3 bases: TGCAGTGCTAGGGGAGTTCCCGGGGAGCTGTTTTTT. The chain combines TRBV20-1 with TRBJ2-2; tentative D call: TRBD2 (5 bases). With 3 bases removed from V and 6 bases from J, the gap between germline ends came to 8 bases. The CDR3 has 12 residues. Germline values: CDR1 DFQATT, CDR2 SNEGSKA (reference sequence).

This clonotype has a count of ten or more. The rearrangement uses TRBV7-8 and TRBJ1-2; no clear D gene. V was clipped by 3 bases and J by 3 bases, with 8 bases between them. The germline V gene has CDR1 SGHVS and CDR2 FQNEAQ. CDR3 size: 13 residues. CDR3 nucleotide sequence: TGTGCCAGCAGCTTTAGCGGGGACTATGGCTACACCTTC. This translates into CASSFSGDYGYTF.

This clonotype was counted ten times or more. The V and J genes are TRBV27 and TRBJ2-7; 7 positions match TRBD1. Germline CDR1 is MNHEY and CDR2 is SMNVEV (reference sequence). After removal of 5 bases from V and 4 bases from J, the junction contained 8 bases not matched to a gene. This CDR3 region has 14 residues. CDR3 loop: CASSDRDRPYEQYF. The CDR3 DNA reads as TGTGCCAGCAGTGACCGGGACAGACCGTACGAGCAGTACTTC.

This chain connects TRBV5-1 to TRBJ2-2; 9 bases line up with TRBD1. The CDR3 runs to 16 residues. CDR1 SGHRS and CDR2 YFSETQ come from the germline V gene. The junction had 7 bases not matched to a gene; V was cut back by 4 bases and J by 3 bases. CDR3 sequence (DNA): TGCGCCAGCAGCCCCATCCGGGACAGGGACACCGGGGAGCTGTTTTTT. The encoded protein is CASSPIRDRDTGELFF.

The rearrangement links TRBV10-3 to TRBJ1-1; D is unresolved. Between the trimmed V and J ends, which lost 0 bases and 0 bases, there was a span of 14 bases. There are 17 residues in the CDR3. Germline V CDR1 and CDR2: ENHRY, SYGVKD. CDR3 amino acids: CAISESAARELNTEAFF. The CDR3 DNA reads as TGTGCCATCAGTGAGTCCGCGGCGAGGGAATTGAACACTGAAGCTTTCTTT.

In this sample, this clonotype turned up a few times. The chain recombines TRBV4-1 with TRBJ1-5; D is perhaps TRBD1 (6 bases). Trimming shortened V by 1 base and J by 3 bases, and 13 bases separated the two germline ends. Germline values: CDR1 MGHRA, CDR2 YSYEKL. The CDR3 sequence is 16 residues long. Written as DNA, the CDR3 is TGCGCCAGCAGCCAAGGAAGGGGGGGCCTCAATCAGCCCCAGCATTTT. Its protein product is CASSQGRGGLNQPQHF.

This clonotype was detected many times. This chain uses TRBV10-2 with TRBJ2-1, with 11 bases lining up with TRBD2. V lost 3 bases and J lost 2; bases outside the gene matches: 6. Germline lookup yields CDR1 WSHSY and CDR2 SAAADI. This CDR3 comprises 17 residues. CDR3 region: CASSDDSTSGAYNEQFF. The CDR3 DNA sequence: TGCGCCAGCAGTGATGACTCGACTAGCGGGGCCTACAATGAGCAGTTCTTC.

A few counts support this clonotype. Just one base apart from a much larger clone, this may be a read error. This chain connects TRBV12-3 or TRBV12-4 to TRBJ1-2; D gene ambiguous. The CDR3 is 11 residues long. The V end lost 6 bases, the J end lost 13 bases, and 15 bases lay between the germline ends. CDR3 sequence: CASSPIGGCTF. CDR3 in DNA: TGTGCCAGCAGCCCTATCGGCGGTTGCACCTTC.

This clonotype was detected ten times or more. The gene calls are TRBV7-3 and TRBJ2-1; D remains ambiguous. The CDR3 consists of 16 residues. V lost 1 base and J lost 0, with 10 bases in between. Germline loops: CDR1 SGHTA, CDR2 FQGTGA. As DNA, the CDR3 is TGTGCCAGCAGCTTAAATGGCCTGAGCTCCTACAATGAGCAGTTCTTC. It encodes CASSLNGLSSYNEQFF. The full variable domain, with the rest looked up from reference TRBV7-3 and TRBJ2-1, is GAGVSQTPSNKVTEKGKYVELRCDPISGHTALYWYRQSLGQGPEFLIYFQGTGAADDSGLPNDRFFAVRPEGSVSTLKIQRTERGDSAVYLCASSLNGLSSYNEQFFGPGTRLTVL.

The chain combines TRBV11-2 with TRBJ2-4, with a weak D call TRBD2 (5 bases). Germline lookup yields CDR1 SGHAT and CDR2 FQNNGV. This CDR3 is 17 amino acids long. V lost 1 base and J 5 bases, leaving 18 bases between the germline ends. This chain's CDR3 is CASSLGGRWGIQNIQYF. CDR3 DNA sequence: TGTGCCAGCAGCTTAGGAGGGCGGTGGGGTATTCAAAACATTCAGTACTTC.

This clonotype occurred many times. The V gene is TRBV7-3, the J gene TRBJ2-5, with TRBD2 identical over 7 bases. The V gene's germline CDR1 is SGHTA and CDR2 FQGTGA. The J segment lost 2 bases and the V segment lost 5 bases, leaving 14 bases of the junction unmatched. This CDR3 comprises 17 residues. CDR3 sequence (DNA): TGTGCCAGCAGCCGGGGTGGGGGGAGCGGGGTACAAGAGACCCAGTACTTC. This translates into CASSRGGGSGVQETQYF. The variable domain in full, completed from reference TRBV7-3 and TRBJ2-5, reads GAGVSQTPSNKVTEKGKYVELRCDPISGHTALYWYRQSLGQGPEFLIYFQGTGAADDSGLPNDRFFAVRPEGSVSTLKIQRTERGDSAVYLCASSRGGGSGVQETQYFGPGTRLLVL.

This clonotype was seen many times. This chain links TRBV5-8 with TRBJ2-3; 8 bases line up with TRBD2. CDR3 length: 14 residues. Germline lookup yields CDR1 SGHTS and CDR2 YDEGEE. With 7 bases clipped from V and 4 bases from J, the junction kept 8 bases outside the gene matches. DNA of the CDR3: TGTGCCAGCCTCGGGACTAGAGGCTCAGATACGCAGTATTTT. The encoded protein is CASLGTRGSDTQYF.

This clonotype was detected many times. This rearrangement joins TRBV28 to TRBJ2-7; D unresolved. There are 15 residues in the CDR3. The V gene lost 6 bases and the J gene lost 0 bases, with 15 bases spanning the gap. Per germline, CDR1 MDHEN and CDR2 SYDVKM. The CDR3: CASSPITPSSYEQYF. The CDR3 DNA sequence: TGTGCCAGCAGCCCTATCACCCCAAGCTCCTACGAGCAGTACTTC. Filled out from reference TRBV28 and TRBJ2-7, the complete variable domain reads DVKVTQSSRYLVKRTGEKVFLECVQDMDHENMFWYRQDPGLGLRLIYFSYDVKMKEKGDIPEGYSVSREKKERFSLILESASTNQTSMYLCASSPITPSSYEQYFGPGTRLTVT.

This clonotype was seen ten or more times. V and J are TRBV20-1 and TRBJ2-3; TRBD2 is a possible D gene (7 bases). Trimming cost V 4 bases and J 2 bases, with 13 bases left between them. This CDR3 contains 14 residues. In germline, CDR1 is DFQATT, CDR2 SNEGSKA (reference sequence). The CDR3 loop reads CSAIGGGLTDTQYF. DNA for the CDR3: TGCAGTGCTATCGGCGGGGGCCTCACAGATACGCAGTATTTT.

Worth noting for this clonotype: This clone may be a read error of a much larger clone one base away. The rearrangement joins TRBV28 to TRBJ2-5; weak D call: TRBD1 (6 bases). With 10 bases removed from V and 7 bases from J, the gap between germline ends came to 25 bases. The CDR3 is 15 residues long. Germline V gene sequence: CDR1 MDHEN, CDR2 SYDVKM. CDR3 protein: CATSSGGALKGTQYF. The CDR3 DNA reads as TGTGCCACCTCCTCTGGGGGCGCGTTAAAAGGGACCCAGTACTTC. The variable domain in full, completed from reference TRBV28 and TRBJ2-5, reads DVKVTQSSRYLVKRTGEKVFLECVQDMDHENMFWYRQDPGLGLRLIYFSYDVKMKEKGDIPEGYSVSREKKERFSLILESASTNQTSMYLCATSSGGALKGTQYFGPGTRLLVL.

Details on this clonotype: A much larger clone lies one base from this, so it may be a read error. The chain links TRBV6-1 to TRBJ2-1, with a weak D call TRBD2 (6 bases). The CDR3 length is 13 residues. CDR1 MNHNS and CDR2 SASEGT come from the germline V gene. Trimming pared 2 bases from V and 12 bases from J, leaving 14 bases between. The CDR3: CASSESGVYGQFF. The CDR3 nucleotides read TGTGCCAGCAGTGAATCGGGGGTTTATGGGCAGTTCTTC.

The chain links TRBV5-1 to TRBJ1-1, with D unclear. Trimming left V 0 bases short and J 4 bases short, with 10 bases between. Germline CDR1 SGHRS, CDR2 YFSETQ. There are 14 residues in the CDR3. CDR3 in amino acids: CASSLEIGVTEAFF. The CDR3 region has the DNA TGCGCCAGCAGCTTGGAAATCGGGGTCACTGAAGCTTTCTTT.

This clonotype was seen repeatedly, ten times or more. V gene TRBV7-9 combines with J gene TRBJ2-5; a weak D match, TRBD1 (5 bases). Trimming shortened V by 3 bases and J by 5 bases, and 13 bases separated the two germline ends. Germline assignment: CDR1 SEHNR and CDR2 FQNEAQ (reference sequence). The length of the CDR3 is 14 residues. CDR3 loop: CASSFEAGWETQYF. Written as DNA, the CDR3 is TGTGCCAGCAGCTTCGAAGCAGGGTGGGAGACCCAGTACTTC.

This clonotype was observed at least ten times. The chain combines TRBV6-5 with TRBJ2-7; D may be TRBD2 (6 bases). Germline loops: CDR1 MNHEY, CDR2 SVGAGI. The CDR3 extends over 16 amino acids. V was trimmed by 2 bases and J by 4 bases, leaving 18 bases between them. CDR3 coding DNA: TGTGCCAGCAGTTACGGCCCCGGGGGACCGGGATACGAGCAGTACTTC. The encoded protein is CASSYGPGGPGYEQYF.

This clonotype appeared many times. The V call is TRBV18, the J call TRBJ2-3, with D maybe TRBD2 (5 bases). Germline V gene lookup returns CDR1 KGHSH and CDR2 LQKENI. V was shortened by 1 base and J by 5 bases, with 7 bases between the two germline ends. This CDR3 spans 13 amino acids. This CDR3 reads CASSPREGDTQYF. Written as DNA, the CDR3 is TGTGCCAGCTCACCACGCGAGGGAGATACGCAGTATTTT.

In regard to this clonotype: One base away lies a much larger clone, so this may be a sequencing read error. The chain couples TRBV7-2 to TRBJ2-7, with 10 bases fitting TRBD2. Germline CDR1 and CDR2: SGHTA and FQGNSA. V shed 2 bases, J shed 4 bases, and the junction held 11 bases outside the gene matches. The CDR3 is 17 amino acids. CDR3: CASSLTPASGGRYEQYF. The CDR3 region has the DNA TGTGCCAGCAGCTTAACCCCGGCTAGCGGGGGTAGGTACGAGCAGTACTTC.

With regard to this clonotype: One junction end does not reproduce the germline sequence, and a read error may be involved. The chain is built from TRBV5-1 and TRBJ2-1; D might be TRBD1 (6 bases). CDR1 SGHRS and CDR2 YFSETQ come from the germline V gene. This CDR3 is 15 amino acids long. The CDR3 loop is CASSSETGLYNEQLF. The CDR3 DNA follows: TGCGCCAGCAGCTCTGAGACAGGCCTCTACAATGAGCAGCTCTTC.